Following are 15 T cell receptor beta chains from one sample sequenced in a study of PD-L1 blockade in urothelial cancer listed by TCRdb under 2017. Receptor amplification or capture employed the immunoSEQ multiplex PCR assay. TCRdb carries this immuneACCESS record with in-frame sequences only. Its versions omit some clonotypes, under half of them owing to an unresolved V gene in the studies checked, with the rest unexplained. The table for this sample lists 60,000 to 75,000 clones; over 80% of them were counted only once. The top ten clones comprise around a tenth of the sample. The time point label, read with the paper, signifies: pretreatment peripheral blood. The sample consisted of PBMCs, taken around atezolizumab (anti-PD-L1) treatment. All receptors derive from a woman between 70 and 85 years old with urothelial cancer.

The V gene is TRBV5-1, the J gene TRBJ2-5; 7 bases are shared with TRBD2. This CDR3 comprises 15 residues. With V trimmed by 4 bases and J by 1 base, 7 bases remained unmatched. From germline, CDR1 is SGHRS and CDR2 YFSETQ. The CDR3 sequence: CASSPVGGGQETQYF. CDR3 DNA sequence: TGCGCCAGCAGCCCGGTGGGGGGGGGCCAAGAGACCCAGTACTTC.

The J gene is TRBJ1-2, the V gene TRBV29-1; D is unclear. Germline V CDR1 and CDR2: SQVTM, ANQGSEA. The V end was cut by 3 bases, the J end by 9 bases, with 11 bases between. This CDR3 is built from 11 residues. The CDR3 spells CSVDDANSYTF. As DNA, the CDR3 is TGCAGCGTTGACGATGCCAACAGCTACACCTTC.

The genes are TRBV19 and TRBJ2-2; 12 nucleotides align to TRBD2. CDR1 and CDR2 (germline): LNHDA, SQIVND (reference sequence). V trimming: 7 bases; J trimming: 5 bases; junction bases outside the gene matches: 8. The CDR3 covers 16 residues. The CDR3 coding sequence is TGTGCCAGTAAATCTAGCGGGAGGGCGGAAACCGGGGAGCTGTTTTTT. Its translation: CASKSSGRAETGELFF.

V and J are TRBV7-8 and TRBJ2-7; possibly TRBD2 for D (6 bases). V shed 0 bases and J shed 2 bases, with 14 bases lying between them. The CDR3 has 16 residues. Per the germline V gene, CDR1 is SGHVS and CDR2 is FQNEAQ. The CDR3 loop reads CASSLAGRGLPYEQYF. The CDR3 region has the DNA TGTGCCAGCAGCTTAGCTGGGCGGGGATTGCCCTACGAGCAGTACTTC.

V gene TRBV28 combines with J gene TRBJ2-2, with D unresolved. The length of the CDR3 is 12 residues. The germline V gene encodes CDR1 MDHEN and CDR2 SYDVKM. Trimming removed 1 base from V and 6 bases from J, with 3 bases in between. The CDR3 spells CASSLSSGELFF. CDR3 nucleotide sequence: TGTGCCAGCAGTTTATCGTCCGGGGAGCTGTTTTTT.

This rearrangement joins TRBV28 to TRBJ1-4; a weak D match, TRBD1 (5 bases). The CDR3 covers 15 residues. CDR1 and CDR2 (germline): MDHEN, SYDVKM. The V and J ends lost 5 bases and 5 bases respectively, with 15 bases between them. The CDR3, as DNA: TGTGCCAGCAGTAGAGCGACAGCCCCGAATGAAAAACTGTTTTTT. This encodes CASSRATAPNEKLFF.

This chain connects TRBV19 to TRBJ2-2; TRBD2 might be the D (5 bases). Germline lookup yields CDR1 LNHDA and CDR2 SQIVND (reference sequence). Deletions cut 1 base from V and 10 bases from J, with 22 bases between. The CDR3 loop spans 17 amino acids. The CDR3 DNA is TGTGCCAGTAGTATAGTTAGAGGGTCGACGGATCCTGAGGAGCTGTTTTTT. Residues: CASSIVRGSTDPEELFF.

The chain employs TRBV5-1 and TRBJ1-2; 7 bases are a match to TRBD1. V lost 4 bases to trimming and J lost 4 bases; unmatched junction nucleotides: 10. CDR1 SGHRS and CDR2 YFSETQ come from the germline V gene. CDR3 length: 15 amino acids. In nucleotides, the CDR3 is TGCGCCAGCAGCCCCGGGACAGAAGAAATCTATGGCTACACCTTC. Translating it yields CASSPGTEEIYGYTF.

This clone came up once. The gene calls are TRBV4-2 and TRBJ1-4; weak D call: TRBD1 (5 bases). The V and J ends lost 4 bases and 8 bases respectively, with 14 bases between them. Germline V lookup: CDR1 LGHNA, CDR2 YNFKEQ. The CDR3 loop spans 14 amino acids. CDR3 nucleotide sequence: TGTGCCAGCAGCCCCGGGCGGGACGGGGAAAAACTGTTTTTT. It specifies CASSPGRDGEKLFF.

The chain is built from TRBV5-6 and TRBJ2-4; D is uncertain. Germline V gives CDR1 SGHDT, CDR2 YYEEEE. This CDR3 has 18 residues. The V end lost 2 bases, the J end lost 0 bases, and 18 bases lay between the germline ends. CDR3 bases: TGTGCCAGCAGCTTCGGCAGGCGTATATCTAAAGCCAAAAACATTCAGTACTTC. Protein: CASSFGRRISKAKNIQYF. The whole variable domain, filled in from reference TRBV5-6 and TRBJ2-4, reads DAGVTQSPTHLIKTRGQQVTLRCSPKSGHDTVSWYQQALGQGPQFIFQYYEEEERQRGNFPDRFSGHQFPNYSSELNVNALLLGDSALYLCASSFGRRISKAKNIQYFGAGTRLSVL.

The rearrangement uses TRBV18 and TRBJ2-7; 9 positions agree with TRBD1. With 2 bases clipped from V and 5 bases from J, the junction kept 10 bases outside the gene matches. Germline-derived CDR1 and CDR2 are KGHSH and LQKENI. This CDR3 contains 16 residues. CDR3 nucleotides: TGTGCCAGCTCACCAAGCGGTGTCGGGACAGGGAACGAGCAGTACTTC. Translating it yields CASSPSGVGTGNEQYF.

The V and J genes are TRBV4-3 and TRBJ2-7; 8 bases line up with TRBD2. This CDR3 is built from 13 residues. The ends lost 3 bases at V and 2 bases at J; junction bases unmatched: 0. Germline loops: CDR1 LGHNA, CDR2 YSLEER. The CDR3 reads CASSHGGAYEQYF. CDR3 nucleotides: TGCGCCAGCAGCCACGGGGGGGCCTACGAGCAGTACTTC.

The chain is built from TRBV30 and TRBJ1-2, with D hard to call. The V and J ends lost 0 bases and 1 base respectively, with 9 bases between them. Per germline, CDR1 GTSNPN and CDR2 SVGIG (reference sequence). The CDR3 runs 14 residues. The DNA for the CDR3 is TGTGCCTGGAGTGTACCGGGGATTAACTATGGCTACACCTTC. Amino acid sequence: CAWSVPGINYGYTF.

This chain connects TRBV4-2 to TRBJ2-1; 8 bases are a match to TRBD2. The V segment lost 4 bases and the J segment 8 bases; nucleotides outside the gene matches: 10. Germline V gives CDR1 LGHNA, CDR2 YNFKEQ. The CDR3 is 15 residues long. The CDR3 loop reads CASSPSGGAPHEQFF. The CDR3 nucleotides are TGTGCCAGCAGCCCGTCGGGGGGGGCCCCCCATGAGCAGTTCTTC.

This clone was counted a few times. The V and J genes are TRBV11-1 and TRBJ1-1, with a possible D match to TRBD1 (6 bases). V was trimmed by 5 bases and J by 0 bases, leaving 7 bases between them. There are 13 residues in the CDR3. The germline CDR1 and CDR2 sequences are SGHAT and FQDESV (reference sequence). The CDR3 DNA follows: TGTGCCAGCAGCGGACAGTTGAACACTGAAGCTTTCTTT. It specifies CASSGQLNTEAFF. The variable domain in full, completed from reference TRBV11-1 and TRBJ1-1, reads EAEVAQSPRYKITEKSQAVAFWCDPISGHATLYWYRQILGQGPELLVQFQDESVVDDSQLPKDRFSAERLKGVDSTLKIQPAELGDSAMYLCASSGQLNTEAFFGQGTRLTVV.